The 12 T cell receptor beta chains listed next were all sequenced from one sample in a study of blood T cell repertoires in COVID-19. Only in-frame clones appear in the TCRdb table, and some are missing; sequencing was by immunoSEQ multiplex PCR. The repertoire consists of 100,000 to 150,000 clones, with approximately 81% occurring once and the leading ten covering about 39%. The sample comprised peripheral blood. Receptor source: a man between 35 and 55 years old with active or convalescent COVID-19.

J is TRBJ1-2 and V is TRBV6-1; 7 bases line up with TRBD1. V dropped 2 bases and J dropped 0; count of bases not matched to a gene: 6. This CDR3 comprises 16 residues. Looked up from germline, CDR1 is MNHNS and CDR2 is SASEGT. CDR3 in DNA: TGTGCCAGCAGTGAATCTGGGGACAGTACTAACTATGGCTACACCTTC. Its translation is CASSESGDSTNYGYTF.

This chain joins TRBV11-2 and TRBJ1-1; the match to TRBD1 covers 8 bases. The V gene end was trimmed by 6 bases and the J gene end by 1 base; junction bases not matched to a gene: 10. This CDR3 is 16 amino acids long. CDR1 and CDR2 (germline): SGHAT, FQNNGV. The CDR3 nucleotides are TGTGCCAGCAGTCGGAGGACAGGGTATGAGAACACTGAAGCTTTCTTT. Residues: CASSRRTGYENTEAFF.

The gene calls are TRBV11-3 and TRBJ2-1; no definite D call. CDR3 length: 16 residues. The germline V gene encodes CDR1 SGHNT and CDR2 YENEEA. Trimming cost V 5 bases and J 7 bases, with 21 bases left between them. CDR3 loop: CASSHPDTHPANEQFF. CDR3 in DNA: TGTGCCAGCAGCCACCCTGACACTCACCCAGCAAATGAGCAGTTCTTC.

In its sample, this clone was seen once. The chain is built from TRBV28 and TRBJ2-7, with 11 bases identical to TRBD1. Germline V gives CDR1 MDHEN, CDR2 SYDVKM. CDR3 length: 14 residues. Germline trimming cut 8 bases from V and 2 bases from J; bases unmatched to any gene: 5. The CDR3: CASGTGGIPYEQYF. In DNA form, the CDR3 reads TGTGCCAGCGGGACAGGGGGGATCCCCTACGAGCAGTACTTC.

The chain recombines TRBV18 with TRBJ1-5; weak D call: TRBD1 (5 bases). Germline CDR1 is KGHSH and CDR2 is LQKENI. The ends were cut back, 2 bases at V and 9 bases at J, with 11 bases in the middle. This CDR3 has 13 amino acids. The CDR3 reads CASSPSGWGPQHF. In nucleotides, the CDR3 is TGTGCCAGCTCACCATCAGGGTGGGGGCCCCAGCATTTT.

V usage is TRBV18 and J usage is TRBJ1-5, with 10 bases that match TRBD1. V shed 4 bases and J 12 bases; nucleotides not matched to a gene: 15. CDR1 is KGHSH, CDR2 LQKENI, per germline. The CDR3 spans 16 residues. CDR3 in DNA: TGTGCCAGCTCACGACAGGGGGCGGGGGCCGGTACCAGCCAGCATTTT. It codes for CASSRQGAGAGTSQHF.

V and J are TRBV7-2 and TRBJ2-1, with TRBD1 matching 8 bases. This CDR3 comprises 16 residues. With 4 bases clipped from V and 10 bases from J, the junction kept 15 bases outside the gene matches. Per germline, CDR1 SGHTA and CDR2 FQGNSA. The CDR3 bases are TGTGCCAGCAGCTCCTCTTCCGGGACAGGACAGCAAGAGCAGTTCTTC. This encodes CASSSSSGTGQQEQFF.

This chain uses TRBV6-6 with TRBJ2-4; perhaps TRBD1 as D (5 bases). CDR1 and CDR2 from the germline V gene are MNHNY and SVGAGI (reference sequence). CDR3 length equals 14 residues. Deletions cut 2 bases from V and 7 bases from J, with 12 bases between. The CDR3 here is CASSYGQPGNIQYF. The CDR3 region has the DNA TGTGCCAGCAGTTACGGGCAGCCAGGGAACATTCAGTACTTC.

The chain links TRBV29-1 to TRBJ1-1; possible D gene TRBD1, 6 bases. Trimming removed 3 bases at V and 1 base at J, with 12 bases between. CDR3 length: 14 amino acids. From germline, CDR1 is SQVTM and CDR2 ANQGSEA. The CDR3 coding sequence is TGCAGCGTTGACCCGACAGGTGAGAACACTGAAGCTTTCTTT. Translated, it gives CSVDPTGENTEAFF.

The V gene is TRBV2, the J gene TRBJ1-5, with TRBD1 matching over 8 bases. With V trimmed by 5 bases and J by 3 bases, 9 bases remained unmatched. This CDR3 spans 16 amino acids. Germline V CDR1 and CDR2: SNHLY, FYNNEI. The CDR3 loop is CASSLRTGKVNQPQHF. CDR3 coding DNA: TGTGCCAGCAGTCTACGGACAGGGAAGGTCAATCAGCCCCAGCATTTT.

The J gene is TRBJ2-1, the V gene TRBV7-9; TRBD2 matches at 10 bases. Trimming at V came to 5 bases and at J to 10 bases, leaving 8 bases not matched to a gene. There are 14 residues in the CDR3. Germline loops: CDR1 SEHNR, CDR2 FQNEAQ (reference sequence). CDR3 bases: TGTGCCAGCAGCCCACGGACTAGCGGTCACGAGCAGTTCTTC. Translation gives CASSPRTSGHEQFF.

This chain uses TRBV6-1 with TRBJ1-2; D may be TRBD1 (5 bases). V was clipped by 8 bases and J by 3 bases, with 19 bases between them. The CDR3 has 15 residues. Germline-derived CDR1 and CDR2 are MNHNS and SASEGT. The CDR3: CASSLGWGDYYGYTF. The DNA for the CDR3 is TGTGCCAGCTCTTTGGGTTGGGGGGACTACTATGGCTACACCTTC.